Presented here are 7 T cell receptor beta chains from one specimen sequenced in a study of T-cell memory formation after mild COVID-19. TCRdb analysed the 5' RACE reads with MiXCR anew, one entry per CDR3 protein. Of fewer than 650,000 distinct CDR3 sequences in the sample, roughly 17% were seen once. What was sequenced was PBMCs or a T cell subset sorted from them (not recorded which). These receptors all stem from an adult woman who had mild COVID-19 (a few samples of this study predate the infection). Cell type and time point are not known.

A few counts support this clonotype. One end of the junction is discordant with germline, which a read error may explain. The gene calls are TRBV18 and TRBJ2-7; perhaps TRBD2 as D (6 bases). The V gene's germline CDR1 is KGHSH and CDR2 LQKENI. This CDR3 is built from 17 residues. CDR3 sequence reads: CASSSPRGSGLAYEQYF. CDR3 coding DNA: TGTGCCAGCTCATCACCGAGGGGTAGCGGTCTTGCCTACGAGCAGTACTTC.

This clonotype occurred a few times. CDR3 bases: TGTGCCAGCAGCGAAAACGGGGGGACTGAAGCTTTCTTT. Its protein product is CASSENGGTEAFF. The V gene is TRBV7-3, the J gene TRBJ1-1; TRBD1 is a possible D gene (5 bases). This CDR3 is 13 amino acids long. Germline CDR1 reads SGHTA; CDR2 reads FQGTGA. The V gene lost 5 bases and the J gene lost 5 bases, with 12 bases spanning the gap.

The sample holds a few counts of this clonotype. V and J are TRBV19 and TRBJ2-1; D gene uncertain. This CDR3 comprises 12 residues. V was cut by 4 bases and J by 6 bases, with 7 bases left in between. Germline assignment: CDR1 LNHDA and CDR2 SQIVND (reference sequence). CDR3 DNA: TGTGCCAGTAGTACGTCCCCCAATGAGCAGTTCTTC. As protein: CASSTSPNEQFF.

This clonotype was detected many times. This sequence joins TRBV15 and TRBJ2-7, with 9 bases that match TRBD2. Germline CDR1 is LNHNV and CDR2 is YYDKDF (reference sequence). Trimming removed 0 bases from V and 5 bases from J; junction bases left unmatched: 5. CDR3 length: 15 amino acids. CDR3 DNA sequence: TGTGCCACCAGCAGAGAGGCGGGGGGGCCCAACGAGCAGTACTTC. Translating it yields CATSREAGGPNEQYF.

This clonotype was detected only a few times. This chain joins TRBV3-1 and TRBJ1-1; D may be TRBD1 (5 bases). The CDR3 totals 14 residues. Trimming pared 1 base from V and 5 bases from J, leaving 11 bases between. Germline loops: CDR1 LGHDT, CDR2 YNNKEL (reference sequence). For the CDR3, the DNA is TGTGCCAGCAGCCAAGGCAGGGTGGCGACTGAAGCTTTCTTT. This translates into CASSQGRVATEAFF.

The chain carries TRBV24-1 and TRBJ1-2; D not resolved. V was pared by 9 bases and J by 2 bases, with 12 bases between. Germline V CDR1 and CDR2: KGHDR, SFDVKD. The CDR3 has 13 residues. Written as DNA, the CDR3 is TGTGCCACCCAAGCGGGGAACAACTATGGCTACACCTTC. Its protein product is CATQAGNNYGYTF.

Only a few counts were recorded for this clonotype. The chain recombines TRBV9 with TRBJ2-2; 8 nucleotides line up with TRBD1. Germline CDR1 reads SGDLS; CDR2 reads YYNGEE. V shed 4 bases and J 4 bases; nucleotides not matched to a gene: 6. The CDR3 has 15 amino acids. The chain's CDR3 is CASSLSDRATGELFF. DNA of the CDR3: TGTGCCAGCAGCCTCTCGGACAGGGCCACCGGGGAGCTGTTTTTT.